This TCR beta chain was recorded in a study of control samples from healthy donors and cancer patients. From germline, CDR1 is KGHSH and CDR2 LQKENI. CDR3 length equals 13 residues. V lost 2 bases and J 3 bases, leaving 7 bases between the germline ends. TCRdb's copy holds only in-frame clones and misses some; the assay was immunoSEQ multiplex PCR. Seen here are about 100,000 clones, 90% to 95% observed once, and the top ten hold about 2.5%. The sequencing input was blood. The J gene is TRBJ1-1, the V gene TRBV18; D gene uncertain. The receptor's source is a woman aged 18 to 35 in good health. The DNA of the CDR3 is TGTGCCAGCTCACCAAAGTGGGACACTGAAGCTTTCTTT. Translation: CASSPKWDTEAFF.